This T cell receptor (beta chain) derives from a study of T cell responses to AZD1222 COVID-19 vaccine. Germline V CDR1 and CDR2: SGHTA, FQGTGA. V lost 1 base and J lost 5, with 14 bases in between. This CDR3 is 15 amino acids long. Method: immunoSEQ multiplex PCR; TCRdb's copy keeps in-frame clones and lacks some. This sample yields 90,000 to 120,000 clones, of which around nine tenths are seen a single time; less than 2.5% belongs to the top ten. In this sample, this clone turned up many times. The chain links TRBV7-3 to TRBJ2-5, with D perhaps TRBD1 or TRBD2 (5 bases each). Sequencing used peripheral blood, obtained 28 days after the second AZD1222 dose. This TCR came from an adult who received the AZD1222 COVID-19 vaccine. The CDR3 here is CASSLNGARWETQYF. The CDR3 DNA reads TGTGCCAGCAGCTTAAACGGGGCTAGATGGGAGACCCAGTACTTC.